Shown below are 5 T cell receptor beta chains from a single sample sequenced in a study of cytomegalovirus exposure and HLA in healthy donors. With 60 Vbeta and 13 Jbeta primers, the PCR was carried out. Method: immunoSEQ multiplex PCR; TCRdb's copy keeps in-frame clones and lacks some. Among about 130,000 clones, nearly 80% were seen once, and the ten largest hold about 2.2%. Sequenced input: PBMCs. The receptors here all came from a man under 40 in good health and CMV-seronegative.

The CDR3 spells CASSLNQDSNQPQHF. CDR3 DNA sequence: TGTGCCAGCAGTTTAAATCAGGATAGCAATCAGCCCCAGCATTTT. The V gene is TRBV28, the J gene TRBJ1-5; D is unresolved. Trimming took off 2 bases at V and 0 bases at J, with 8 bases between the two ends. This CDR3 is built from 15 residues. CDR1 and CDR2 (germline): MDHEN, SYDVKM.

The J gene is TRBJ2-5, the V gene TRBV6-1; the D gene is possibly TRBD1 (6 bases). The DNA end is more similar to TRBJ2-7, so the J call may be wrong. Germline V CDR1 and CDR2: MNHNS, SASEGT. This CDR3 is 13 amino acids long. CDR3 bases: TGTGCCAGCAGTGTGACAGGTATCTACGAGCAGTACTTC. It codes for CASSVTGIYEQYF.

A note on this clone: One junction end disagrees with the germline gene, perhaps due to a read error. The rearrangement joins TRBV7-9 to TRBJ2-1; D is uncertain. This CDR3 contains 12 residues. CDR1 is SEHNR, CDR2 FQNEAQ, per germline (reference sequence). CDR3 DNA sequence: TGTTCCAGCAGCTCAACCAGTTATGAGCAGTTCTTC. Encoded protein: CSSSSTSYEQFF. The full variable domain, with the rest looked up from reference TRBV7-9 and TRBJ2-1, is DTGVSQNPRHKITKRGQNVTFRCDPISEHNRLYWYRQTLGQGPEFLTYFQNEAQLEKSRLLSDRFSAERPKGSFSTLEIQRTEQGDSAMYLCSSSSTSYEQFFGPGTRLTVL.

Details on this clone: Sequence at one end of the junction differs from germline and may be a read error. The chain joins TRBV7-9 to TRBJ1-5; TRBD1 might be the D (6 bases). CDR1 SEHNR and CDR2 FQNEAQ come from the germline V gene (reference sequence). The CDR3 covers 17 residues. In DNA, the CDR3 is TGTTCCAGCAGCCCCGGGGAAGTAGGGGGGGCCGGGCAGCCCCAGCATTTT. Protein: CSSSPGEVGGAGQPQHF.

The rearrangement uses TRBV7-9 and TRBJ2-1; TRBD2 matches 11 bases. Losses at the gene ends were 1 base for V and 7 bases for J; bases not matched to a gene: 9. The CDR3 is 17 amino acids. In germline, CDR1 is SEHNR, CDR2 FQNEAQ (reference sequence). CDR3 protein: CASSLGATSGSYNEQFF. CDR3 DNA sequence: TGTGCCAGCAGCTTAGGGGCCACTAGCGGGAGTTATAATGAGCAGTTCTTC.